This is a list of T cell receptor beta chains from one sample in a study of cytotoxic CD8 clonotypes in ibrutinib-treated CLL. Measured with immunoSEQ multiplex PCR; TCRdb has only the in-frame clones, and not every one. The sample includes 130,000 to 150,000 clones, 79% of them seen just once. The starting material was PBMCs, obtained after 12 months of ibrutinib treatment. The receptor set was obtained from a human donor with chronic lymphocytic leukemia. CDR3s include the opening cysteine and the closing phenylalanine or tryptophan.

v_call | cdr3_aa
TRBV19 | CASKALAGDRYNEQFF
TRBV15 | CATSKSEVLPYEQYF
TRBV27 | CASSSAGTSRDEQYF
TRBV7-2 | CASSLVGGGPNNEQFF
TRBV4-2 | CASSQGQDRILDF
TRBV15 | CATSRDPSGTQYF
TRBV9 | CASSFSGTNPDTQYF
TRBV5-4 | CASSSGTGGSEQYF
TRBV27 | CASSPRSRDLNTDTQYF
TRBV2 | CASSTWGEQGYTF
TRBV5-1 | CASSFTGQGAEAFF
TRBV19 | CASRLDRFSYEQYF
TRBV7-3 | CASSRGLAGGWETQYF
TRBV2 | CASSALAGVGNEQFF
TRBV7-8 | CASSLMSGPTGYGYTF
TRBV11-2 | CASSFTTAYEQYF
TRBV4-1 | CASSQVAAQPQHF
TRBV18 | CASSPLRDFGEQFF
TRBV4-2 | CASSQGDIYGYTF
TRBV2 | CASTVSGQGAYEQYF
TRBV2 | CASSDGPNYGYTF
TRBV28 | CASSGQEDEQYF
TRBV27 | CASRPLALQRDTQYF
TRBV9 | CASSPFLAGFNNEQFF
TRBV15 | CATSRDPGSGNTIYF
TRBV7-9 | CASSLGFGGATNEKLFF
TRBV12-5 | CASGGTSGQNIQYF
TRBV5-8 | CASSPTGESTYEQYF
TRBV15 | CATSRRGGYEQYF
TRBV29-1 | CSVQTGDQPQHF
TRBV30 | CAWSGAGNTIYF
TRBV25-1 | CASSQLSTGGIYGYTF
TRBV11-2 | CASSLFGSTDTQYF
TRBV6-1 | CASNPGQGPYEQYF
TRBV5-1 | CASSFEGIDTQYF
TRBV2 | CASRGQYEQYF
TRBV5-4 | CASSPKGGRSGDTQYF
TRBV21-1 | CASSNGTVNNNEQFF
TRBV27 | CASSLTGFGYTF
TRBV27 | CASRRPRLAGGPPYNEQFF
TRBV11-2 | CASSLRWDQETQYF
TRBV7-9 | CASSLAMAGTQYF
TRBV2 | CASTGGWASEGTQYF
TRBV5-1 | CASSFAPGAGEKLFF
TRBV6-6 | CASSGDREEYGYTF
TRBV6-6 | CASSYSIPGHNYGYTF
TRBV6-5 | CASSRDRVYGYTF
TRBV7-9 | CASSLVPSGSYEQYF
TRBV5-1 | CASSLVRVTDTQYF
TRBV29-1 | CSVRGVEQYF
TRBV10-3 | CAISGGLAGGRNEQYF